Below, 24 T cell receptor beta chains from the same sample are listed, as sequenced in a study of immune evolution from preneoplasia to lung adenocarcinoma. Measured with immunoSEQ multiplex PCR; TCRdb has only the in-frame clones, and not every one. This table has about 5,000 clones, more than 75% appearing once. The sequenced sample was FFPE minimally invasive lung adenocarcinoma tissue. These receptors all stem from a person in their 70s with lung adenocarcinoma.

By sample share, this clone is large. V is TRBV30 and J is TRBJ2-3; D ambiguous. The CDR3 is made up of 12 amino acids. Germline V lookup: CDR1 GTSNPN, CDR2 SVGIG (reference sequence). V was pared by 5 bases and J by 6 bases, with 12 bases between. CDR3 coding DNA: TGTGCCTGGGGTGAGAATTCCGATACGCAGTATTTT. Translation: CAWGENSDTQYF.

The V and J genes are TRBV18 and TRBJ1-1; 7 bases align to TRBD1. This CDR3 region has 15 residues. The trim removed 4 bases at V and 5 bases at J, leaving 10 bases unmatched. Germline-derived CDR1 and CDR2 are KGHSH and LQKENI. This chain's CDR3 is CASSLTGGGVTEAFF. CDR3 nucleotides: TGTGCCAGCTCACTCACGGGAGGGGGCGTTACTGAAGCTTTCTTT.

This sequence joins TRBV11-2 and TRBJ2-5; D is tentatively TRBD1 or TRBD2 (7 bases each). Germline CDR1 is SGHAT and CDR2 is FQNNGV. This CDR3 region has 16 residues. The germline V and J ends were trimmed by 2 bases and 5 bases, with 18 bases remaining between them. The CDR3 sequence: CASSLLRDSGAETQYF. The CDR3 DNA reads TGTGCCAGCAGCTTATTAAGGGACAGCGGGGCTGAGACCCAGTACTTC.

J is TRBJ2-1 and V is TRBV2; D gene uncertain. Germline V gene lookup returns CDR1 SNHLY and CDR2 FYNNEI. V gave up 8 bases and J gave up 0 bases, with 8 bases separating them. CDR3 length: 13 residues. Here the CDR3 reads CASCPTSYNEQFF. The DNA for the CDR3 is TGTGCCAGCTGTCCTACCTCCTACAATGAGCAGTTCTTC.

This chain links TRBV19 with TRBJ1-2, with D possibly being TRBD1 (6 bases). The CDR3 covers 12 residues. Germline lookup yields CDR1 LNHDA and CDR2 SQIVND (reference sequence). Trimming stripped 4 bases from V and 8 bases from J, with 11 bases between. The CDR3 DNA reads as TGTGCCAGTAGTACCACAGGGTCGGGCTACACCTTC. Translating gives CASSTTGSGYTF.

V usage is TRBV11-2 and J usage is TRBJ2-3, with a weak D call TRBD2 (7 bases). This CDR3 is 17 amino acids long. V was pared by 7 bases and J by 2 bases, with 22 bases between. Per the germline V gene, CDR1 is SGHAT and CDR2 is FQNNGV. This chain's CDR3 is CASNKEVGGLFTDTQYF. In nucleotides, the CDR3 is TGTGCCAGCAACAAAGAAGTCGGGGGGCTGTTCACAGATACGCAGTATTTT. Full variable domain (remainder filled in from reference TRBV11-2 and TRBJ2-3): EAGVAQSPRYKIIEKRQSVAFWCNPISGHATLYWYQQILGQGPKLLIQFQNNGVVDDSQLPKDRFSAERLKGVDSTLKIQPAKLEDSAVYLCASNKEVGGLFTDTQYFGPGTRLTVL.

The chain joins TRBV5-1 to TRBJ2-3; D remains unclear. CDR1 is SGHRS, CDR2 YFSETQ, per germline. The CDR3 extends over 15 amino acids. Trimming stripped 1 base from V and 2 bases from J, with 11 bases between. CDR3 sequence reads: CASSLLGIPTDTQYF. DNA of the CDR3: TGCGCCAGCAGCTTGCTGGGGATTCCCACAGATACGCAGTATTTT.

This chain links TRBV27 with TRBJ1-1, with D perhaps TRBD1 (5 bases). The CDR3 loop spans 15 amino acids. Trimming removed 1 base from V and 7 bases from J, with 16 bases in between. The germline gives CDR1 MNHEY, CDR2 SMNVEV (reference sequence). CDR3 DNA sequence: TGTGCCAGCAGTTTATTTTGGCAGGTGGGACTTGAAGCTTTCTTT. Its protein is CASSLFWQVGLEAFF.

This sequence joins TRBV7-9 and TRBJ2-1; no clear D. V was cut by 1 base and J by 9 bases, with 13 bases left in between. This CDR3 is 14 amino acids long. Per germline, CDR1 SEHNR and CDR2 FQNEAQ (reference sequence). In DNA form, the CDR3 reads TGTGCCAGCAGCTTAGAGGGTAGCTTGGCTGAGCAGTTCTTC. This codes for CASSLEGSLAEQFF. The full variable domain, completed using reference TRBV7-9 and TRBJ2-1, is DTGVSQNPRHKITKRGQNVTFRCDPISEHNRLYWYRQTLGQGPEFLTYFQNEAQLEKSRLLSDRFSAERPKGSFSTLEIQRTEQGDSAMYLCASSLEGSLAEQFFGPGTRLTVL.

This sequence joins TRBV28 and TRBJ1-5, with TRBD1 matching over 7 bases. This CDR3 contains 16 residues. The V gene's germline CDR1 is MDHEN and CDR2 SYDVKM. The J segment lost 6 bases and the V segment lost 5 bases, leaving 13 bases of the junction unmatched. This CDR3 is CASSLAGEGASQPQHF. The CDR3 DNA is TGTGCCAGCAGTCTGGCCGGGGAGGGGGCTTCTCAGCCCCAGCATTTT.

This chain links TRBV6-1 with TRBJ2-2, with D uncertain. CDR1 is MNHNS, CDR2 SASEGT, per germline. V was trimmed by 8 bases and J by 4 bases, leaving 11 bases between them. CDR3 length: 13 amino acids. The CDR3 nucleotides are TGTGCCAGCCACATCGGTGTCACCGGGGAGCTGTTTTTT. Encoded protein: CASHIGVTGELFF.

The chain employs TRBV5-1 and TRBJ2-7; 7 positions agree with TRBD2. With 0 bases clipped from V and 3 bases from J, the junction kept 12 bases outside the gene matches. CDR3 length equals 17 residues. Germline CDR1 reads SGHRS; CDR2 reads YFSETQ. The CDR3 sequence is CASSLAPGLAVGYEQYF. The CDR3 bases are TGCGCCAGCAGCTTGGCCCCTGGGCTAGCGGTTGGCTACGAGCAGTACTTC.

This chain joins TRBV28 and TRBJ1-5, with a tentative D call TRBD1 (5 bases). V was shortened by 2 bases and J by 1 base, with 12 bases between the two germline ends. The CDR3 sequence is 16 residues long. Looked up from germline, CDR1 is MDHEN and CDR2 is SYDVKM. CDR3 residues: CASSLPGGGSNQPQHF. In DNA, the CDR3 is TGTGCCAGCAGTTTACCCGGGGGGGGAAGCAATCAGCCCCAGCATTTT. Complete variable domain (other parts from reference TRBV28 and TRBJ1-5): DVKVTQSSRYLVKRTGEKVFLECVQDMDHENMFWYRQDPGLGLRLIYFSYDVKMKEKGDIPEGYSVSREKKERFSLILESASTNQTSMYLCASSLPGGGSNQPQHFGDGTRLSIL.

This clone came up once. The rearrangement links TRBV29-1 to TRBJ2-7, with 7 bases identical to TRBD2. The CDR3 totals 13 residues. In germline, CDR1 is SQVTM, CDR2 ANQGSEA. The V segment lost 3 bases and the J segment 6 bases; nucleotides outside the gene matches: 8. The chain's CDR3 is CSVEGRGGREQYF. The CDR3 region has the DNA TGCAGCGTTGAGGGGAGGGGAGGTCGCGAGCAGTACTTC.

The count of this clone is one. V and J are TRBV28 and TRBJ2-3, with D uncertain. Deletions cut 2 bases from V and 0 bases from J, with 3 bases between. The CDR3 has 13 residues. Germline CDR1 is MDHEN and CDR2 is SYDVKM. The CDR3 nucleotides read TGTGCCAGCAGTTTAATTAGCACAGATACGCAGTATTTT. It translates to CASSLISTDTQYF.

This chain connects TRBV7-2 to TRBJ2-7; D remains unclear. The germline V and J ends were trimmed by 3 bases and 6 bases, with 12 bases remaining between them. Germline V gene data show CDR1 as SGHTA and CDR2 as FQGNSA. CDR3 length: 13 residues. CDR3: CASSLGYVLEQYF. CDR3 nucleotides: TGTGCCAGCAGCTTGGGGTATGTCCTCGAGCAGTACTTC.

A few counts support this clone. The chain employs TRBV5-4 and TRBJ2-5, with D maybe TRBD1 (6 bases). Trimming took 2 bases from V and 1 from J, leaving 12 bases between them. CDR3 length: 15 amino acids. CDR1 and CDR2 from the germline V gene are SGHNT and YYREEE (reference sequence). The CDR3 nucleotides read TGTGCCAGCAGCTTCTCTAGGGGGAGCCAAGAGACCCAGTACTTC. This encodes CASSFSRGSQETQYF.

The J gene is TRBJ2-7, the V gene TRBV7-9; D remains unclear. The V gene lost 5 bases and the J gene lost 7 bases, with 12 bases spanning the gap. Per germline, CDR1 SEHNR and CDR2 FQNEAQ (reference sequence). The CDR3 is made up of 12 amino acids. The CDR3 DNA reads as TGTGCCAGCAGCCTATACCTGGGGGAGCAGTACTTC. Encoded protein: CASSLYLGEQYF.

This sequence joins TRBV7-9 and TRBJ1-2, with D unresolved. The CDR3 spans 14 residues. Per germline, CDR1 SEHNR and CDR2 FQNEAQ (reference sequence). Trimming stripped 1 base from V and 4 bases from J, with 10 bases between. CDR3 sequence (DNA): TGTGCCAGCAGCTTAGATGGGTTTGGCTATGGCTACACCTTC. The encoded protein is CASSLDGFGYGYTF.

This clone was seen a single time. The CDR3 DNA sequence: TGTGCCAGCACTAAGGGAGACTCCCGGGGGGAGACCCAGTACTTC. This gives the protein CASTKGDSRGETQYF. The chain is built from TRBV6-6 and TRBJ2-5, with a tentative D call TRBD2 (6 bases). Germline-derived CDR1 and CDR2 are MNHNY and SVGAGI (reference sequence). Between the trimmed V and J ends, which lost 7 bases and 5 bases, there was a span of 20 bases. The length of the CDR3 is 15 residues.

The genes are TRBV15 and TRBJ1-3; tentative D call: TRBD1 (5 bases). This CDR3 contains 18 residues. V was clipped by 2 bases and J by 1 base, with 18 bases between them. The germline CDR1 and CDR2 sequences are LNHNV and YYDKDF (reference sequence). The CDR3 reads CATSRSTGGFVSGNTIYF. The CDR3 DNA sequence: TGTGCCACCAGCAGATCAACGGGGGGTTTTGTTTCTGGAAACACCATATATTTT.

This clone was counted only a few times. The rearrangement joins TRBV27 to TRBJ2-7, with D tentatively TRBD1 (5 bases). This CDR3 contains 12 residues. Trimming cost V 3 bases and J 4 bases, with 7 bases left between them. The germline V gene encodes CDR1 MNHEY and CDR2 SMNVEV (reference sequence). The CDR3 sequence: CASSLAGYEQYF. As DNA, the CDR3 is TGTGCCAGCAGTTTGGCAGGGTACGAGCAGTACTTC.

Worth noting for this clone: A junction end diverges from the germline sequence, so it may reflect a read error. This sequence joins TRBV7-8 and TRBJ2-5; tentatively, D is TRBD2 (6 bases). CDR3 length: 13 amino acids. The germline V gene encodes CDR1 SGHVS and CDR2 FQNEAQ. The CDR3 DNA follows: TGTGCCAGCAGCTTAGGACTAGAGGAGATCCAGTACTTC. It is translated as CASSLGLEEIQYF.

For this clone: Other DNA sequences of this sample code for an identical CDR3. This chain uses TRBV28 with TRBJ2-1; 9 positions agree with TRBD2. The junction had 5 bases not matched to a gene; V was cut back by 7 bases and J by 4 bases. CDR3 length: 14 residues. The germline V gene encodes CDR1 MDHEN and CDR2 SYDVKM. The CDR3 sequence: CASILTSGYNEQFF. The CDR3 bases are TGTGCCAGCATACTGACTAGCGGTTACAATGAGCAGTTCTTC.